A selection of T cell receptor beta chains follows, all from one sample in a study of T-cell memory formation after mild COVID-19. TCRdb used MiXCR to reprocess the 5' RACE reads, holding one entry per CDR3 protein. The profile shows hundreds of thousands of distinct CDR3 sequences, 25% to 30% of them singletons. What was sequenced was PBMCs or a T cell subset sorted from them (not recorded which). Receptors originate from an adult woman who had mild COVID-19 (a few samples of this study predate the infection). Cell type and time point are not known. Each CDR3 is given with its conserved first and last residue. Each record gives: V gene, D gene, clone size, J gene, CDR3 DNA, CDR3 protein. A D gene is named only where the DNA matches it firmly. Rows give clone size only sometimes, using once, few, many, or a class for an expanded clone.

V: TRBV12-3/TRBV12-4; D: TRBD2; size: -; J: TRBJ2-5; DNA: TGTGCCAGCAGGGCCAGCGGGAGGAAAGAGACCCAGTACTTC; CDR3: CASRASGRKETQYF
V: TRBV7-2; D: -; size: few; J: TRBJ2-7; DNA: TGTGCCAGCAGCTTCCCGGGCTCCTACGAGCAGTACTTC; CDR3: CASSFPGSYEQYF
V: TRBV20-1; D: -; size: -; J: TRBJ2-7; DNA: TGCAGTGCAGCCGCTTCCTACGAGCAGTACTTC; CDR3: CSAAASYEQYF
V: TRBV4-2; D: -; size: -; J: TRBJ2-3; DNA: TGTGCCAGCAGCCAAGACCCCGGGGGCTCTAGCACAGATACGCAGTATTTT; CDR3: CASSQDPGGSSTDTQYF
V: TRBV7-8; D: TRBD1; size: many; J: TRBJ2-7; DNA: TGTGCCAGCAGCTCTGGACAGGGGCCCTTCTACGAGCAGTACTTC; CDR3: CASSSGQGPFYEQYF
V: TRBV5-1; D: -; size: -; J: TRBJ1-4; DNA: TGCGCCAGCAGCGGAGGAGATAATGAAAAACTGTTTTTT; CDR3: CASSGGDNEKLFF
V: TRBV7-9; D: -; size: few; J: TRBJ2-7; DNA: TGTGCCAGCACCTTCAGTGGAACACCATACGAGCAGTACTTC; CDR3: CASTFSGTPYEQYF
V: TRBV5-8; D: -; size: -; J: TRBJ1-6; DNA: TGTGCCAGCAGCTTGGCGGGACAAGTTGGGGCTTCACCCCTCCACTTT; CDR3: CASSLAGQVGASPLHF
V: TRBV5-6; D: -; size: few; J: TRBJ2-1; DNA: TGTGCCAGCAGCTTGATTCCGCGGGGGCCAGAGAGCTCCTACAATGAGCAGTTCTTC; CDR3: CASSLIPRGPESSYNEQFF
V: TRBV7-6; D: -; size: -; J: TRBJ2-1; DNA: TGTGCCAGCAGCCTCGGACCGAGGGAGCAGTTCTTC; CDR3: CASSLGPREQFF
V: TRBV7-2; D: TRBD2; size: few; J: TRBJ2-1; DNA: TGTGCCAGCAGCTTGGCCCGGACTAGCGGGAGTTTCTTC; CDR3: CASSLARTSGSFF
V: TRBV18; D: TRBD1; size: -; J: TRBJ2-2; DNA: TGTGCCAGCTCAAGACGGGACAGGGGGAACACCGGGGAGCTGTTTTTT; CDR3: CASSRRDRGNTGELFF
V: TRBV7-9; D: TRBD1; size: few; J: TRBJ2-5; DNA: TGTGCCAGCAGCTTAAGTCGGGACAGGGGGACGGAGACCCAGTACTTC; CDR3: CASSLSRDRGTETQYF
V: TRBV9; D: TRBD2; size: few; J: TRBJ2-5; DNA: TGTGCCAGCAGCGTAGAGGAGGCGGGAGGGCAAGAGACCCAGTACTTC; CDR3: CASSVEEAGGQETQYF
V: TRBV20-1; D: -; size: -; J: TRBJ2-2; DNA: TGCAGTGCTAACCCCCCGAACACCGGGGAGCTGTTTTTT; CDR3: CSANPPNTGELFF
V: TRBV6-5; D: -; size: many; J: TRBJ1-1; DNA: TGTGCCAGCAGCCTCCGGGGGAGGGAGGCTTTCTTT; CDR3: CASSLRGREAFF
V: TRBV2; D: TRBD1; size: -; J: TRBJ2-3; DNA: TGTGCCAGCAGTGGAACAGGGGAAGGCACAGATACGCAGTATTTT; CDR3: CASSGTGEGTDTQYF
V: TRBV19; D: -; size: few; J: TRBJ2-7; DNA: TGTGCCAGTAGCCCGGACGGGGTCGGCTACGAGCAGTACTTC; CDR3: CASSPDGVGYEQYF
V: TRBV6-5; D: TRBD2; size: few; J: TRBJ2-3; DNA: TGTGCCAGCAGGGCAACTAGCGGGAGTTCACGCACAGATACGCAGTATTTT; CDR3: CASRATSGSSRTDTQYF
V: TRBV7-3; D: -; size: -; J: TRBJ2-5; DNA: TGTGCCAGCAGCTTTCAGGGGTCAGGAGAGACCCAGTACTTC; CDR3: CASSFQGSGETQYF
V: TRBV3-1; D: -; size: -; J: TRBJ2-1; DNA: TGTGCCAGCAGCCGAGGGGCAGCGCGGAGCTCCTACAATGAGCAGTTCTTC; CDR3: CASSRGAARSSYNEQFF
V: TRBV29-1; D: -; size: few; J: TRBJ2-7; DNA: TGCAGCGTTGTCAGGGGAGGCGAGCAGTACTTC; CDR3: CSVVRGGEQYF
V: TRBV10-3; D: TRBD1; size: -; J: TRBJ1-1; DNA: TGTGCCATCAGTGATAGAAGGGGTCGACAGGGAGGCCGTGGGGGTGTCTCTGAAGCTTTCTTT; CDR3: CAISDRRGRQGGRGGVSEAFF
V: TRBV29-1; D: TRBD1; size: -; J: TRBJ1-2; DNA: TGCAGCACCTCAAAGGGGGCAGGCGATGGCTACACCTTC; CDR3: CSTSKGAGDGYTF
V: TRBV27; D: -; size: -; J: TRBJ2-7; DNA: TGTGCCAGCAGTTCCGGACTGAATGGGGACGAGCAGTACTTC; CDR3: CASSSGLNGDEQYF
V: TRBV29-1; D: -; size: few; J: TRBJ2-5; DNA: TGCAGCGTTGTCCAGGGCCAAGAGACCCAGTACTTC; CDR3: CSVVQGQETQYF
V: TRBV2; D: -; size: -; J: TRBJ1-5; DNA: TGTGCCAGCCATTTCAGGGATGATCAGCCCCAGCATTTT; CDR3: CASHFRDDQPQHF
V: TRBV12-3/TRBV12-4; D: -; size: few; J: TRBJ2-3; DNA: TGTGCCAGCATACTATGGGGCACAGATACGCAGTATTTT; CDR3: CASILWGTDTQYF
V: TRBV4-2; D: TRBD2; size: few; J: TRBJ2-3; DNA: TGTGCCAGCAGCCGTGGGACTAACACAGATACGCAGTATTTT; CDR3: CASSRGTNTDTQYF
V: TRBV6-5; D: TRBD2; size: -; J: TRBJ2-1; DNA: TGTGCCAGTCGGGCGGGGGAAATAGGTGAGCAGTTCTTC; CDR3: CASRAGEIGEQFF
V: TRBV7-6; D: -; size: -; J: TRBJ2-6; DNA: TGTGCCAGCAGCTTATCCCCCGAGGGGGACGGGGCCAACGTCCTGACTTTC; CDR3: CASSLSPEGDGANVLTF
V: TRBV6-6; D: TRBD1; size: -; J: TRBJ1-1; DNA: TGTGCCAGCAGATCAGGGGGGAGCAACACTGAAGCTTTCTTT; CDR3: CASRSGGSNTEAFF
V: TRBV12-3/TRBV12-4; D: -; size: -; J: TRBJ1-1; DNA: TGTGCCAGCAGTTTATTAGGGCAGAACACTGAAGCTTTCTTT; CDR3: CASSLLGQNTEAFF
V: TRBV20-1; D: -; size: -; J: TRBJ2-1; DNA: TGCAGTGCCTCGGTGGGGCGGGAGCAGTTCTTC; CDR3: CSASVGREQFF